These T cell receptor beta chains were read from a single sample in a study of T-cell reconstitution after alpha-beta-depleted transplantation in children. TCRdb reanalysed the PCR reads using MiXCR and keeps one entry per CDR3 protein. The table lists around 360,000 distinct CDR3 sequences, 10% of them singletons, with under 3% in the top ten. This specimen consisted of PBMCs from the stem cell graft donor, obtained from the stem cell graft. These receptors originate from a human donor who donated a stem cell graft to a child with acute lymphoblastic leukemia. Both conserved end residues are part of each CDR3. The D gene is left open where the match is weak. Some rows mark clone size as missing; the rest say once, few, many or name a class of expanded clone.

size: NA
V: TRBV5-1
D: TRBD1
J: TRBJ2-1
CDR3: CASSWGQENEQFF
DNA: TGCGCCAGCAGCTGGGGACAGGAGAATGAGCAGTTCTTC

size: many
V: TRBV7-9
D: NA
J: TRBJ1-1
CDR3: CASSPRRDPAEAFF
DNA: TGTGCCAGCAGCCCCCGCAGGGACCCCGCTGAAGCTTTCTTT

size: many
V: TRBV12-3/TRBV12-4
D: NA
J: TRBJ2-3
CDR3: CASIPGGGRGTDTQYF
DNA: TGTGCCAGCATTCCCGGGGGTGGCCGAGGGACAGATACGCAGTATTTT

size: NA
V: TRBV29-1
D: NA
J: TRBJ1-1
CDR3: CSVEKIMNTEAFF
DNA: TGCAGCGTTGAAAAAATCATGAACACTGAAGCTTTCTTT

size: NA
V: TRBV4-1
D: TRBD2
J: TRBJ2-1
CDR3: CASSQEALAGSSYNEQFF
DNA: TGCGCCAGCAGCCAAGAGGCACTAGCGGGGAGCTCCTACAATGAGCAGTTCTTC

size: NA
V: TRBV29-1
D: TRBD1
J: TRBJ2-2
CDR3: CSVGPTGGLGTGELFF
DNA: TGCAGCGTCGGACCCACAGGGGGCCTCGGCACCGGGGAGCTGTTTTTT

size: many
V: TRBV20-1
D: TRBD2
J: TRBJ2-3
CDR3: CSAGLAEEGTDTQYF
DNA: TGCAGTGCTGGACTAGCGGAGGAGGGGACAGATACGCAGTATTTT

size: many
V: TRBV12-3/TRBV12-4
D: TRBD2
J: TRBJ2-5
CDR3: CASSPPTSGRRTQYF
DNA: TGTGCCAGCAGTCCCCCGACTAGCGGGAGACGGACCCAGTACTTC

size: many
V: TRBV6-5
D: TRBD1
J: TRBJ1-5
CDR3: CASSYPVRGRDQPQHF
DNA: TGTGCCAGCAGTTACCCGGTCAGGGGGCGCGATCAGCCCCAGCATTTT

size: NA
V: TRBV4-1
D: TRBD1
J: TRBJ2-7
CDR3: CASSQAQGDYEQYF
DNA: TGCGCCAGCAGCCAAGCGCAGGGGGACTACGAGCAGTACTTC

size: NA
V: TRBV28
D: TRBD1
J: TRBJ2-7
CDR3: CASSLLQGAYEQYF
DNA: TGTGCCAGCAGTTTACTACAGGGGGCCTACGAGCAGTACTTC

size: NA
V: TRBV29-1
D: NA
J: TRBJ2-7
CDR3: CSVELGVASGEQYF
DNA: TGCAGCGTTGAATTGGGGGTCGCGTCGGGGGAGCAGTACTTC

size: NA
V: TRBV12-3/TRBV12-4
D: TRBD1
J: TRBJ1-3
CDR3: CASSPGQGGGTIYF
DNA: TGTGCCAGCAGTCCGGGACAGGGCGGAGGAACCATATATTTT

size: many
V: TRBV4-1
D: NA
J: TRBJ1-2
CDR3: CASSVASGDYGYTF
DNA: TGCGCCAGCAGCGTAGCTTCGGGGGACTATGGCTACACCTTC

size: NA
V: TRBV3-1
D: NA
J: TRBJ2-7
CDR3: CASSQPGVVFEQYF
DNA: TGTGCCAGCAGCCAACCGGGAGTAGTTTTCGAGCAGTACTTC

size: NA
V: TRBV5-1
D: NA
J: TRBJ1-3
CDR3: CASSLTTGYTIYF
DNA: TGCGCCAGCAGCTTAACGACGGGGTACACCATATATTTT

size: many
V: TRBV11-2
D: NA
J: TRBJ2-7
CDR3: CASSLGAASSYEQYF
DNA: TGTGCCAGCAGCTTAGGGGCGGCTAGCTCCTACGAGCAGTACTTC

size: many
V: TRBV4-3
D: TRBD2
J: TRBJ2-7
CDR3: CASGLAGGYEQYF
DNA: TGCGCCAGCGGATTAGCGGGAGGATACGAGCAGTACTTC

size: many
V: TRBV4-1
D: NA
J: TRBJ1-4
CDR3: CASSPGSGRREKLFF
DNA: TGCGCCAGCAGCCCTGGATCAGGGCGGAGGGAAAAACTGTTTTTT

size: NA
V: TRBV20-1
D: NA
J: TRBJ1-1
CDR3: CSASRGDTEAFF
DNA: TGCAGTGCTAGCCGGGGAGACACTGAAGCTTTCTTT

size: NA
V: TRBV20-1
D: TRBD2
J: TRBJ2-1
CDR3: CSARDGGGAGYEQFF
DNA: TGCAGTGCTAGAGATGGGGGAGGGGCAGGGTATGAGCAGTTCTTC

size: many
V: TRBV5-1
D: NA
J: TRBJ2-1
CDR3: CASSLASSEYNEQFF
DNA: TGCGCCAGCAGCTTGGCTTCTAGCGAATACAATGAGCAGTTCTTC

size: few
V: TRBV27
D: TRBD2
J: TRBJ2-7
CDR3: CASSPTSGAFYEQYF
DNA: TGTGCCAGCAGTCCCACTAGCGGGGCTTTCTACGAGCAGTACTTC

size: many
V: TRBV18
D: NA
J: TRBJ2-3
CDR3: CASSPLPASTDTQYF
DNA: TGTGCCAGCTCACCACTCCCGGCTAGCACAGATACGCAGTATTTT

size: NA
V: TRBV7-6
D: NA
J: TRBJ2-1
CDR3: CASSLEPGADNEQFF
DNA: TGTGCCAGCAGCTTAGAACCAGGGGCAGACAATGAGCAGTTCTTC

size: NA
V: TRBV4-2
D: NA
J: TRBJ2-2
CDR3: CASSQDPGELFF
DNA: TGTGCCAGCAGCCAAGACCCCGGGGAGCTGTTTTTT

size: NA
V: TRBV5-6
D: TRBD1
J: TRBJ1-2
CDR3: CASSARDRGVDYGYTF
DNA: TGTGCCAGCAGCGCCCGGGACAGGGGAGTCGACTATGGCTACACCTTC

size: many
V: TRBV9
D: NA
J: TRBJ2-3
CDR3: CASSGSFGSSTDTQYF
DNA: TGTGCCAGCAGCGGTAGTTTCGGAAGCAGCACAGATACGCAGTATTTT

size: few
V: TRBV15
D: NA
J: TRBJ2-6
CDR3: CATSSEGDSSGANVLTF
DNA: TGTGCCACCAGCAGTGAGGGAGACAGCTCTGGGGCCAACGTCCTGACTTTC

size: few
V: TRBV12-3/TRBV12-4
D: NA
J: TRBJ2-6
CDR3: CASSLNGANVLTF
DNA: TGTGCCAGCAGTTTAAATGGGGCCAACGTCCTGACTTTC

size: once
V: TRBV5-1
D: TRBD1
J: TRBJ1-3
CDR3: CASSPGTGGNTIYF
DNA: TGCGCCAGCAGCCCAGGGACAGGTGGAAACACCATATATTTT

size: many
V: TRBV12-3/TRBV12-4
D: NA
J: TRBJ1-5
CDR3: CASSFVAGRQPQHF
DNA: TGTGCCAGCAGTTTTGTGGCAGGGCGGCAGCCCCAGCATTTT

size: NA
V: TRBV20-1
D: TRBD2
J: TRBJ2-1
CDR3: CSARISAGAYNEQFF
DNA: TGCAGTGCCCGCATATCAGCGGGGGCCTACAATGAGCAGTTCTTC

size: few
V: TRBV7-9
D: TRBD2
J: TRBJ2-1
CDR3: CASRRLADEQFF
DNA: TGTGCCAGCAGGCGACTAGCTGATGAGCAGTTCTTC

size: NA
V: TRBV2
D: NA
J: TRBJ2-5
CDR3: CASSDGETAQETQYF
DNA: TGTGCCAGCAGTGACGGTGAGACAGCCCAAGAGACCCAGTACTTC

size: few
V: TRBV29-1
D: TRBD1
J: TRBJ2-7
CDR3: CSVRTGGFYEQYF
DNA: TGCAGCGTGAGGACAGGGGGGTTTTACGAGCAGTACTTC

size: few
V: TRBV7-2
D: TRBD2
J: TRBJ2-7
CDR3: CASSLVREDGEQYF
DNA: TGTGCCAGCAGCTTAGTACGGGAGGACGGCGAGCAGTACTTC

size: few
V: TRBV28
D: NA
J: TRBJ1-1
CDR3: CASSLKQLNTEAFF
DNA: TGTGCCAGCAGTTTGAAACAGTTGAACACTGAAGCTTTCTTT

size: few
V: TRBV5-1
D: NA
J: TRBJ2-2
CDR3: CASSPGQRSTGELFF
DNA: TGCGCCAGCAGCCCGGGACAACGGAGCACCGGGGAGCTGTTTTTT

size: many
V: TRBV6-5
D: NA
J: TRBJ1-1
CDR3: CASSYSSRVKAFF
DNA: TGTGCCAGCAGTTACTCAAGCAGGGTGAAAGCTTTCTTT

size: few
V: TRBV7-2
D: TRBD1
J: TRBJ1-2
CDR3: CASSPGTGGRGGYTF
DNA: TGTGCCAGCAGCCCCGGGACAGGGGGCCGGGGTGGCTACACCTTC

size: few
V: TRBV7-9
D: TRBD1
J: TRBJ1-2
CDR3: CASSRQGSTVYGYTF
DNA: TGTGCCAGCAGCCGACAGGGGTCAACGGTCTATGGCTACACCTTC

size: NA
V: TRBV7-3
D: NA
J: TRBJ2-3
CDR3: CASSPFPSTDTQYF
DNA: TGTGCCAGCAGCCCCTTCCCTAGCACAGATACGCAGTATTTT

size: few
V: TRBV27
D: NA
J: TRBJ2-5
CDR3: CASSLGAWETQYF
DNA: TGTGCCAGCAGTTTAGGGGCGTGGGAGACCCAGTACTTC

size: few
V: TRBV9
D: NA
J: TRBJ2-1
CDR3: CASSPQTYNEQFF
DNA: TGTGCCAGCAGCCCACAGACTTACAATGAGCAGTTCTTC

size: few
V: TRBV7-9
D: NA
J: TRBJ2-7
CDR3: CASSPRKGSSGEQYF
DNA: TGTGCCAGCAGCCCCCGGAAGGGGAGCTCCGGCGAGCAGTACTTC

size: few
V: TRBV7-3
D: TRBD2
J: TRBJ2-3
CDR3: CASSWGLADPGGPDTQYF
DNA: TGTGCCAGCAGCTGGGGACTAGCGGACCCGGGGGGACCAGATACGCAGTATTTT

size: many
V: TRBV15
D: TRBD1
J: TRBJ1-2
CDR3: CATSTGQGNGYTF
DNA: TGTGCCACCAGCACCGGACAGGGAAATGGCTACACCTTC